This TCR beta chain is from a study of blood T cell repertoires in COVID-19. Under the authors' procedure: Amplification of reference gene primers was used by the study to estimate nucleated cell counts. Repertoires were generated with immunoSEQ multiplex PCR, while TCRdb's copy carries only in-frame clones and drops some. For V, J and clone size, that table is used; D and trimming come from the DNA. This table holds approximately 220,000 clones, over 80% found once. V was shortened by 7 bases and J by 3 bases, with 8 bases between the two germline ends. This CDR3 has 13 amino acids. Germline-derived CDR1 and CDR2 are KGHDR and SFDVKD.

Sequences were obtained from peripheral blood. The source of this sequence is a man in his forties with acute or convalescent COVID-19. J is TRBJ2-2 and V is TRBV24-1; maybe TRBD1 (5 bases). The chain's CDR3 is CATSRDYTGELFF. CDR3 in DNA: TGTGCCACCAGCAGGGATTACACCGGGGAGCTGTTTTTT.